This T cell receptor beta chain was captured in a study of a mutant IDH1 vaccine in newly diagnosed glioma (dated by TCRdb to the early 2020s). Study-level background: Eight vaccinations were administered to patients in weeks 1, 3, 5, 7, 11, 15, 19 and 23, corresponding to visits V03 through V10. Vaccination began 4-6 weeks after radiotherapy alone, or alongside temozolomide cycles in the chemotherapy-containing groups. Of the 30 or so patients who were treated, about 62% were male and 37.5% were female, and the mean age was around 43 years. Prior to enrollment, standard therapy consisting of radiotherapy alone, temozolomide alone, or radiochemotherapy with temozolomide had been administered to patients, with the combination being received by most patients. Six visits were used for peripheral blood collection: V03 (baseline), V05, V07, V10, V12 and V13. Longitudinal TCRB deep sequencing was done for 25 treated patients, wherever samples were available for exploratory analyses. Broader findings and caveats from the paper: It was noted by the authors that analyses of patient blood samples could not be reproduced owing to sample limitations. Pseudoprogression seemed to be unrelated to changes in the top peripheral T cell clonotypes found by TCRB sequencing. Availability determined which PBMC samples were chosen for TCRB deep sequencing. Immune responses induced by the vaccine were seen in approximately 92% of patients across multiple MHC alleles.

The sample's time point label is to be understood as: week 23, last vaccination. A 20-mer mutant IDH1 peptide at 300 micrograms in Montanide made up each vaccine dose, which was injected subcutaneously together with topical imiquimod. The donors had newly diagnosed IDH1-mutant astrocytomas of WHO grade 3 or 4 that showed loss of nuclear ATRX. The samples were drawn from NOA16, a multicentre, single-arm, open-label phase I trial in Germany that tested a mutant IDH1 peptide vaccine in humans for the first time. The DNeasy Blood and Tissue Kit was used to extract genomic DNA from EDTA blood for TCRB sequencing. Library preparation was by the immunoSEQ multiplex PCR assay. Rearranged TCR beta chain sequences were amplified using the hsTCRB Kit according to the manufacturer's protocol. TCRB libraries were sequenced on an Illumina MiSeq. In the paper's pipeline: The proprietary platform of the kit vendor was used for demultiplexing, trimming and gene mapping. Here the immuneACCESS table is served through TCRdb, limited to in-frame sequences with V and J called. Missing clones are a known gap in these copies; in checked studies unresolved V genes cover under half, and the rest lacks a known reason. V and J calls and clone size follow that table, whereas D and trimming were derived from the DNA. This sample comprises roughly 60,000 clones, approximately 84% of them detected only once. The ten largest account for approximately 3.8% of the sample.

Trimming leaves V shorter by 5 bases and J shorter by 0 bases, with the junction holding 19 bases beyond the gene matches. CDR1 and CDR2, looked up from the germline V gene, are LGHNT and FRNRAP. Reading from cysteine to phenylalanine, the CDR3 counts 21 amino acids. Only the CDR3 region is kept as DNA, spanning 63 bases read in frame from base 1. Note on this clone: Its antigen has not been determined. There are no base qualities to consult, and no much larger clone falls within one base.

Sequenced material: PBMCs, taken from a glioma patient whose treatment included an IDH1 peptide vaccine. The V and J segments used are TRBV12-5 and TRBJ2-6; TRBD2 fits 7 bases in the junction. The clonotype was recovered from a man between 25 and 39 years old with glioma. CDR3 loop: CASGLSSLLGGLSSGANVLTF. The bases read TGTGCTAGTGGTCTGAGTTCCCTCCTGGGGGGGTTAAGCTCTGGGGCCAACGTCCTGACTTTC.